The clone carrying this TCR beta chain was observed many times. Time point: blood at routine non-recurrence follow-up after resection. The sample originates from a study of spatial heterogeneity in lung cancer. At the level of the study: The donors, about 74 patients with untreated early-stage non-small cell lung cancer, provided the samples.

TCRdb reprocessed the 5' RACE reads with MiXCR, giving one entry per CDR3 protein. The sample yields 95,000 to 120,000 distinct CDR3 sequences, 10% to 12% seen once. The CDR3 sequence is 14 residues long. Germline V gene lookup returns CDR1 DFQATT and CDR2 SNEGSKA (reference sequence). Trimming removed 2 bases from V and 2 bases from J, with 12 bases in between. The chain combines TRBV20-1 with TRBJ1-2; D gene uncertain. Sequenced here: PBMCs, sampled at follow-up. This clonotype originated in a female donor with early-stage non-small cell lung cancer. The CDR3 DNA is TGCAGTGCTAGAAGCGGACTGACAAACTATGGCTACACCTTC. This translates into CSARSGLTNYGYTF.